The 20 T cell receptor beta chains reported below all come from one sample, sequenced in a study of blood T cell repertoires in COVID-19. TCRdb keeps only in-frame clones here, not all; method: immunoSEQ multiplex PCR. In the table there are 150,000 to 200,000 clones, approximately 90% of which are singletons. Sequenced sample: peripheral blood. The origin of the receptors is a human donor in a cohort sampled during active COVID-19.

The chain couples TRBV27 to TRBJ2-1; D is possibly TRBD1 (6 bases). This CDR3 spans 13 amino acids. V lost 2 bases, J lost 7 bases, and 9 bases lay in between. Germline V lookup: CDR1 MNHEY, CDR2 SMNVEV (reference sequence). The CDR3: CASSLNRANEQFF. CDR3 coding DNA: TGTGCCAGCAGTTTAAACAGGGCTAATGAGCAGTTCTTC.

This clone appeared once. The chain combines TRBV27 with TRBJ1-1; D not certain. Trimming took 2 bases from V and 1 from J, leaving 8 bases between them. Germline values: CDR1 MNHEY, CDR2 SMNVEV (reference sequence). This CDR3 region has 14 residues. This chain's CDR3 is CASSLVPGNTEAFF. CDR3 nucleotide sequence: TGTGCCAGCAGTTTAGTACCGGGGAACACTGAAGCTTTCTTT.

The chain has TRBV18 and TRBJ1-1; D may be TRBD1 (5 bases). This CDR3 has 13 amino acids. Germline CDR1 and CDR2: KGHSH and LQKENI. Between the trimmed V and J ends, which lost 5 bases and 1 base, there was a span of 8 bases. The CDR3: CASSEDRNTEAFF. The CDR3 nucleotides read TGTGCCAGCTCAGAAGACAGGAACACTGAAGCTTTCTTT.

The chain carries TRBV15 and TRBJ1-2; 7 bases map to TRBD1. Trimming at V came to 2 bases and at J to 6 bases, leaving 0 bases not matched to a gene. The CDR3 sequence is 12 residues long. Germline V gene data show CDR1 as LNHNV and CDR2 as YYDKDF (reference sequence). The CDR3 here is CATSRTGDGYTF. For the CDR3, the DNA is TGTGCCACCAGCAGAACAGGGGATGGCTACACCTTC.

The genes are TRBV7-9 and TRBJ2-5; maybe TRBD1 (6 bases). Germline V gives CDR1 SEHNR, CDR2 FQNEAQ (reference sequence). The CDR3 extends over 15 amino acids. Deletions cut 5 bases from V and 3 bases from J, with 16 bases between. The chain's CDR3 is CASSPRRQAKETQYF. CDR3 in DNA: TGTGCCAGCAGCCCAAGGCGACAGGCAAAAGAGACCCAGTACTTC.

In the case of this clone: The junction differs from germline at one of its ends, possibly a read error. The V and J genes are TRBV13 and TRBJ2-1, with 9 bases matching TRBD2. This CDR3 is 12 amino acids long. CDR1 PRHDT and CDR2 FYEKMQ come from the germline V gene (reference sequence). This CDR3 reads CASSPSGGPRLF. The CDR3 DNA sequence: TGTGCCAGCAGCCCGAGCGGGGGGCCACGTCTCTTC.

This chain links TRBV6-5 with TRBJ2-5; the D is unclear. The CDR3 is made up of 16 amino acids. The V gene's germline CDR1 is MNHEY and CDR2 SVGAGI. Trimming removed 4 bases from V and 2 bases from J, with 17 bases in between. This CDR3 is CASSSNDLYAQETQYF. Here the CDR3 DNA reads TGTGCCAGCAGTTCCAACGATCTCTACGCGCAAGAGACCCAGTACTTC.

This clone occurred a few times. The V call is TRBV11-3, the J call TRBJ2-7, with D possibly TRBD1 on 6 matching bases. Trimming removed 5 bases at V and 2 bases at J, with 13 bases between. Looked up from germline, CDR1 is SGHNT and CDR2 is YENEEA. The length of the CDR3 is 14 residues. CDR3 in DNA: TGTGCCAGCAGCACCGGGACAAATGCCTACGAGCAGTACTTC. As protein: CASSTGTNAYEQYF.

This sequence joins TRBV7-9 and TRBJ2-5; 9 bases are a match to TRBD1. V shed 4 bases and J 7 bases; nucleotides not matched to a gene: 1. This CDR3 spans 12 amino acids. Germline V gene lookup returns CDR1 SEHNR and CDR2 FQNEAQ (reference sequence). The CDR3 loop reads CASSSGQGTQYF. Written as DNA, the CDR3 is TGTGCCAGCAGCTCGGGACAGGGGACCCAGTACTTC.

This clone was found once. V and J are TRBV10-3 and TRBJ1-3; D ambiguous. V lost 0 bases to trimming and J lost 2 bases, with 14 bases between them. This CDR3 region has 17 residues. Germline V lookup: CDR1 ENHRY, CDR2 SYGVKD. CDR3 residues: CAISESQESVPGNTIYF. The CDR3 bases are TGTGCCATCAGTGAGTCTCAGGAAAGTGTACCTGGAAACACCATATATTTT.

Only one count was recorded for this clone. The V call is TRBV5-4, the J call TRBJ2-1; 8 bases fit TRBD1. Germline CDR1 is SGHNT and CDR2 is YYREEE (reference sequence). The CDR3 length is 14 residues. J gave up 5 bases and V 7 bases, and 8 bases lay outside the gene matches. CDR3 bases: TGTGCCAGCGGCCCGGGACAGGCGAACAATGAGCAGTTCTTC. Its translation is CASGPGQANNEQFF.

The gene calls are TRBV27 and TRBJ2-7, with D possibly TRBD2 on 6 matching bases. V shed 0 bases and J shed 4 bases, with 16 bases lying between them. Germline-derived CDR1 and CDR2 are MNHEY and SMNVEV (reference sequence). The CDR3 runs 16 residues. For the CDR3, the DNA is TGTGCCAGCAGTTTATCGGCGGGACCCGTGTTGTACGAGCAGTACTTC. Translated: CASSLSAGPVLYEQYF.

Written as DNA, the CDR3 is TGTGCCAGCAGTTTGGCTGTGGGCCGGCCGGGGGATGAGCAGTTCTTC. Protein sequence: CASSLAVGRPGDEQFF. The J gene is TRBJ2-1, the V gene TRBV27, with D possibly TRBD2 on 6 matching bases. The V gene lost 3 bases and the J gene lost 8 bases, with 20 bases spanning the gap. Germline CDR1 reads MNHEY; CDR2 reads SMNVEV (reference sequence). CDR3 length: 16 residues.

The rearrangement links TRBV28 to TRBJ1-1; TRBD1 agrees at 9 bases. Germline CDR1 reads MDHEN; CDR2 reads SYDVKM. After removal of 6 bases from V and 0 bases from J, the junction contained 2 bases not matched to a gene. The CDR3 sequence is 14 residues long. The DNA of the CDR3 is TGTGCCAGCAGCGGGACAGGGATGAACACTGAAGCTTTCTTT. Amino acid sequence: CASSGTGMNTEAFF.

For the CDR3, the DNA is TGTGCCAGCAGCTTGGGTCCGAGGTACGAGCAGTACTTC. Translation gives CASSLGPRYEQYF. This sequence joins TRBV5-4 and TRBJ2-7, with unresolved D. This CDR3 is built from 13 residues. Germline V gene lookup returns CDR1 SGHNT and CDR2 YYREEE (reference sequence). The germline V and J ends were trimmed by 0 bases and 4 bases, with 8 bases remaining between them.

The J gene is TRBJ2-4, the V gene TRBV7-9, with 8 bases aligning to TRBD2. Germline CDR1 reads SEHNR; CDR2 reads FQNEAQ (reference sequence). The CDR3 runs to 17 residues. V trimming: 1 base; J trimming: 3 bases; junction bases outside the gene matches: 8. CDR3 region: CASSLVGGRKDKNIQYF. DNA of the CDR3: TGTGCCAGCAGCTTAGTAGGCGGGAGGAAAGACAAAAACATTCAGTACTTC.

The rearrangement joins TRBV4-3 to TRBJ2-1, with D tentatively TRBD2 (5 bases). The germline V and J ends were trimmed by 0 bases and 6 bases, with 21 bases remaining between them. Germline V gene lookup returns CDR1 LGHNA and CDR2 YSLEER. The CDR3 runs to 18 residues. The CDR3 sequence is CASSQEGFGVGSVNEQFF. The CDR3 DNA is TGCGCCAGCAGCCAAGAGGGGTTCGGGGTTGGGAGTGTCAATGAGCAGTTCTTC.

CDR3 sequence: CASSIGGGSLHEQYF. The CDR3, as DNA: TGTGCCAGTAGTATAGGCGGGGGCTCACTCCACGAGCAGTACTTC. V gene TRBV19 combines with J gene TRBJ2-7; D is possibly TRBD2 (7 bases). Germline assignment: CDR1 LNHDA and CDR2 SQIVND (reference sequence). The germline V and J ends were trimmed by 1 base and 5 bases, with 15 bases remaining between them. CDR3 length: 15 residues.

The V gene is TRBV27, the J gene TRBJ2-7; 8 bases agree with TRBD1. The V gene's germline CDR1 is MNHEY and CDR2 SMNVEV (reference sequence). Unmatched junction bases numbered 5, after V lost 7 bases and J lost 6 bases. The CDR3 runs to 12 residues. The CDR3 sequence: CASTSTGGEQYF. As DNA, the CDR3 is TGTGCCAGCACCTCCACAGGGGGCGAGCAGTACTTC.

V gene TRBV9 combines with J gene TRBJ2-1, with unresolved D. This CDR3 region has 12 residues. In germline, CDR1 is SGDLS, CDR2 YYNGEE. The V end lost 0 bases, the J end lost 10 bases, and 8 bases lay between the germline ends. CDR3 protein: CASSVVEEEQFF. The DNA for the CDR3 is TGTGCCAGCAGCGTAGTAGAGGAAGAGCAGTTCTTC.